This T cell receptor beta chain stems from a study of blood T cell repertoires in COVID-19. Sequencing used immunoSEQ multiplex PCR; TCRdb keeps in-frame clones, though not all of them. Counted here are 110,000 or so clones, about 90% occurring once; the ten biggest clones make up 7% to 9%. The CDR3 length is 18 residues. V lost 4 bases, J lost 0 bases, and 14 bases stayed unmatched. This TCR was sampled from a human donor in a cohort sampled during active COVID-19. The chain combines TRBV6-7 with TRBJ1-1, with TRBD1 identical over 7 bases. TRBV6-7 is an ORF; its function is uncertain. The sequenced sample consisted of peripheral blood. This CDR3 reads CASSSPSNRGGMNTEAFF. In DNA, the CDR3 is TGTGCCAGCAGTTCCCCGTCTAACAGGGGCGGAATGAACACTGAAGCTTTCTTT.